This T cell receptor beta chain was identified in a study of blood T cell repertoires in COVID-19. Study-level background: Donors in Cohort 3 who had recovered were those with two negative PCRs, healthcare professional clearance, or resolution of their symptoms.

Participants came from around 25 US areas, aged about 18 to 95 years. Clinical history as reported by participants underpinned cohort assignment. TCRdb keeps only in-frame clones here, not all; method: immunoSEQ multiplex PCR. The data hold over 200,000 clones, with 86% observed a single time. Regarding this clone: The junction and the germline gene differ at one end; a read error may be behind it.

The sequenced material came from PBMCs or T cells enriched from blood (not recorded which). The sequence derives from a woman aged 50 to 60 in a cohort exposed to, infected with or recovered from COVID-19 (not recorded which).

For the CDR3, the DNA is TGTGCCAGCAACCAAGACGGGACAGGGGCTGGAAACACCATATATTTT. Its protein is CASNQDGTGAGNTIYF. The chain couples TRBV3-1 (or the pseudogene TRBV3-2) to TRBJ1-3; 10 bases align to TRBD1. The CDR3 covers 16 residues. The germline CDR1 and CDR2 sequences are LGHDT and YNNKEL (reference sequence).